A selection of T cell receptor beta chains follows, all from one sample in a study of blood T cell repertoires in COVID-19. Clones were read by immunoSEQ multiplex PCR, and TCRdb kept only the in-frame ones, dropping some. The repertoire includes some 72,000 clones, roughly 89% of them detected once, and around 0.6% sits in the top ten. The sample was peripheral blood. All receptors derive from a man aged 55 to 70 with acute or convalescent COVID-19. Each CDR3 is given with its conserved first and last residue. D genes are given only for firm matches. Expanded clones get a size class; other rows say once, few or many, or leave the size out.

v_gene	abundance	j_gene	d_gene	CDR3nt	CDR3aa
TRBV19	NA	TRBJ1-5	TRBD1	TGTGCCAGTAGAGACCCCGGACAGGGGCGCAATCAGCCCCAGCATTTT	CASRDPGQGRNQPQHF
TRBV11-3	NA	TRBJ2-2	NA	TGTGCCAGCAGCTTAGGTCGCGGAAACACCGGGGAGCTGTTTTTT	CASSLGRGNTGELFF
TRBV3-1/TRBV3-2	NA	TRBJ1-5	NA	TGTGCCAGCAGCCAAGATTATAGCAATCAGCCCCAGCATTTT	CASSQDYSNQPQHF
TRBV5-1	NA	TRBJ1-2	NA	TGCGCCAGCAGCTTGGAGAGGCAGGGTGATGGCTACACCTTC	CASSLERQGDGYTF
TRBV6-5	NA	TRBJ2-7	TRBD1	TGTGCCAGCGGGGGAGTACAGGGGGCCGAGCAGTACTTC	CASGGVQGAEQYF
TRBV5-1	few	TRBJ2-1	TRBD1	TGCGCCAGCAGACCCCCCCGGGACAGTTACAATGAGCAGTTCTTC	CASRPPRDSYNEQFF
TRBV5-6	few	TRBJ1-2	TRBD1	TGTGCCAGCAGCCTGACAGGGGCGGATGGCTACACCTTC	CASSLTGADGYTF
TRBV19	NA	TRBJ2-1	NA	TGTGCCAGTAGTCTCGGGGGTCGAACCTACAATGAGCAGTTCTTC	CASSLGGRTYNEQFF
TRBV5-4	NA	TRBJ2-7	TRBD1	TGTGCCAGCAGCTTGGGGGACAGGGAACCCTACGAGCAGTACTTC	CASSLGDREPYEQYF
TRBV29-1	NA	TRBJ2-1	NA	TGCAGCGTTGCGAAGGGTTGGACACTTACCGATGGTGAGCAGTTCTTC	CSVAKGWTLTDGEQFF
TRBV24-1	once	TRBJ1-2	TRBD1	TGTGCCATAGCCGGGACAGGGGGTTTAGGCTACACCTTC	CAIAGTGGLGYTF
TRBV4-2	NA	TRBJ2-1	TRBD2	TGTGCCAGCAGCCAAGGGCGGGAGGGCCGGGGTGAGCAGTTCTTC	CASSQGREGRGEQFF
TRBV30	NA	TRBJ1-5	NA	TGTGCCTGGAGTGGACAGGGCAATCAGCCCCAGCATTTT	CAWSGQGNQPQHF
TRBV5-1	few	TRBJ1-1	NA	TGCGCCAGCAGCTTGGCCGACAGCAGAAGCACTGAAGCTTTCTTT	CASSLADSRSTEAFF
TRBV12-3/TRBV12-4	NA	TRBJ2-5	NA	TGTGCCAGCAGTTTCCAGCGGCAAGAGACCCAGTACTTC	CASSFQRQETQYF
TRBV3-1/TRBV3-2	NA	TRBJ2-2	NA	TGTGCCAGCAGCCAAGATAAATTGCGGGTCACCGGGGAGCTGTTTTTT	CASSQDKLRVTGELFF
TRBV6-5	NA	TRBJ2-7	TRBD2	TGTGCCAGCGGGACTAATTCCTTCGAGCAGTACTTC	CASGTNSFEQYF
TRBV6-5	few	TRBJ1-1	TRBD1	TGTGCCAGCAGTCCTGGGACAGGGGGGAATGAAGCTTTCTTT	CASSPGTGGNEAFF
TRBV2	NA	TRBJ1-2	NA	TGTGCCACTACAGGGAACCAAAACTATGGCTACACCTTC	CATTGNQNYGYTF
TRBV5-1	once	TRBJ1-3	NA	TGCGCCAGCAGCTTTGCCGGACAGACTGGAAACACCATATATTTT	CASSFAGQTGNTIYF
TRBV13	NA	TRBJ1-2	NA	TGTGCCAGCAGCTTATTCTCCCGCGGCACAATACATGGCTACACCTTC	CASSLFSRGTIHGYTF
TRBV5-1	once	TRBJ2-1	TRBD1	TGCGCCAGCAGCCACGACTTGAGACAGGGGTTGGGAAGCTCCTACAATGAGCAGTTCTTC	CASSHDLRQGLGSSYNEQFF
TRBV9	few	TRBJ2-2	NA	TGTGCCAGCAGCTCCAGGGGGGCCGGCACCGGGGAGCTGTTTTTT	CASSSRGAGTGELFF
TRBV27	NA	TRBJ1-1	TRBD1	TGTGCCAGCAGTTTAACGACAGGGGAAGCTTTCTTT	CASSLTTGEAFF
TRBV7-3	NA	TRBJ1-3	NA	TGTGCCAGCAGCGTTATTGGACAGACTGGAAACACCATATATTTT	CASSVIGQTGNTIYF
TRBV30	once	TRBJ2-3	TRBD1	TGTGCCTGGAGTGAAACAGGGGCGGATACGCAGTATTTT	CAWSETGADTQYF
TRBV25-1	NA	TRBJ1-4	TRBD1	TGTGCCAGCACCCCCTCCGGACAGGGGTATGAAAAACTGTTTTTT	CASTPSGQGYEKLFF
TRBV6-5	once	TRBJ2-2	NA	TGTGCCAGCAGCACCCTGGGGGGAGACACCGGGGAGCTGTTTTTT	CASSTLGGDTGELFF
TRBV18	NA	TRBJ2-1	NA	TGTGCCAGCTCACAAGAACAGGGGGGGGAGCAGTTCTTC	CASSQEQGGEQFF
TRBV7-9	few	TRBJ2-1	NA	TGTGCCAGCAGCTTAAGGCAGGGAGGCGATGAGCAGTTCTTC	CASSLRQGGDEQFF
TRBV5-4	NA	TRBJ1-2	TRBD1	TGTGCCAGCAGCACTGGACAGGGGGCGCGTAATGGCTACACCTTC	CASSTGQGARNGYTF
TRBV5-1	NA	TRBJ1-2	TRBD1	TGCGCCAGCAGCTTCCAGGGGGCTTCGGATGGCTACACCTTC	CASSFQGASDGYTF
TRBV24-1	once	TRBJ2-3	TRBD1	TGTGCCACCAGTGATTTCGGTTCGCGGGCCGGACCGGGACAGGGGAGCTACACAGATACGCAGTATTTT	CATSDFGSRAGPGQGSYTDTQYF
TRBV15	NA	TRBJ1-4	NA	TGTGCCACCAGCAGGGGGGGGCAGGGCAATAATGAAAAACTGTTTTTT	CATSRGGQGNNEKLFF
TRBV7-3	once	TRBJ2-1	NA	TGTGCCAGCAGCTTAGGCGGGACCGGCAATGAGCAGTTCTTC	CASSLGGTGNEQFF
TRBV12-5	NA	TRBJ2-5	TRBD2	TGTGCTAGTGGTTGGGGGACTAGCGTGTTGGAGACCCAGTACTTC	CASGWGTSVLETQYF
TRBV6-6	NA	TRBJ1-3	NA	TGTGCCAGCAATATGGGGCAGGGCTCTGGAAACACCATATATTTT	CASNMGQGSGNTIYF
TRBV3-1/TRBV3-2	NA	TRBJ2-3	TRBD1	TGTGCCAGCAGCCCGGGACAGCGGAACACAGATACGCAGTATTTT	CASSPGQRNTDTQYF
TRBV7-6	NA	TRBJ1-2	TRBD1	TGTGCCAGCAGCCGGACAGGGGTCTATGGCTACACCTTC	CASSRTGVYGYTF
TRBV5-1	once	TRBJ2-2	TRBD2	TGCGCCAGCAGCTCAGAACTAGCGGCCGGGGAGCTGTTTTTT	CASSSELAAGELFF
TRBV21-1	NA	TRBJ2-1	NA	TGTGCCAGCAGCAACTCAGGGAGGTATGAGCAGTTCTTC	CASSNSGRYEQFF
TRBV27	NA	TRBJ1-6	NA	TGTGCCAGCAGTCAGGGGTATAATTCACCCCTCCACTTT	CASSQGYNSPLHF
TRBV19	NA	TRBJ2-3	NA	TGTGCCAGTAGTTTCGGTAGAATGGGCACAGATACGCAGTATTTT	CASSFGRMGTDTQYF
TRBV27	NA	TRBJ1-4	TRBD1	TGTGCCAGCAGTTCCTCAGGGGGGCGGTTTGAAAAACTGTTTTTT	CASSSSGGRFEKLFF
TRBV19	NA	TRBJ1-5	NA	TGTGCCAGTAGTAAAAACAGGGACCTTACAGAGCAGCCCCAGCATTTT	CASSKNRDLTEQPQHF
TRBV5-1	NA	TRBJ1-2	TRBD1	TGCGCCAGCAGCTTTTTGGGACAGGGCCCCCTTAACTATGGCTACACCTTC	CASSFLGQGPLNYGYTF
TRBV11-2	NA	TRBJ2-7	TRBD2	TGTGCCAGCAGCCAGAGTTGGGGGAGGGTCTCCTACGAGCAGTACTTC	CASSQSWGRVSYEQYF
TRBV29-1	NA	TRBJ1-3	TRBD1	TGCAGCGTCGGACAGGGCGCTGGAAACACCATATATTTT	CSVGQGAGNTIYF
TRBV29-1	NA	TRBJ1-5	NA	TGCAGCGTTGAATACGGGGGGAATCAGCCCCAGCATTTT	CSVEYGGNQPQHF
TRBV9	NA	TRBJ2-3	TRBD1	TGTGCCAGCAGCGTTGGACAGGGGACAGATACGCAGTATTTT	CASSVGQGTDTQYF
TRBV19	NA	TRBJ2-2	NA	TGTGCCAGTAGTCTGGACTTGGGGAACACCGGGGAGCTGTTTTTT	CASSLDLGNTGELFF
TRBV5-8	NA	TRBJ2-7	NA	TGTGCCAGCAGCTTGTTTCTACAGCCAGACTACGACCAGTACTTC	CASSLFLQPDYDQYF
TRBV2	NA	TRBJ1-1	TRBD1	TGTGCCAGCAGTGGACAGGGGAGGGGGACTGAAGCTTTCTTT	CASSGQGRGTEAFF
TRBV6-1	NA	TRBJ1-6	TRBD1	TGTGCCAGCAGTGACAGACAGGGCAATTCACCCCTCCACTTT	CASSDRQGNSPLHF